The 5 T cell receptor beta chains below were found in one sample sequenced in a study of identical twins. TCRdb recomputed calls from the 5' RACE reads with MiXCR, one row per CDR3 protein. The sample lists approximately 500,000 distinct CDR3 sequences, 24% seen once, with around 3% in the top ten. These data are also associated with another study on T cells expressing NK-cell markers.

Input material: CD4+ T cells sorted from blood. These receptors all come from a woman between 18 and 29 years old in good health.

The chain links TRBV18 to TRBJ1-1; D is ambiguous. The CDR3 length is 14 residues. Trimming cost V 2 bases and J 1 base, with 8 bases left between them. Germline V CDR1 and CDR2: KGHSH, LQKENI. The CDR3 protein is CASSPISSNTEAFF. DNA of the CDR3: TGTGCCAGCTCACCAATTAGTTCGAACACTGAAGCTTTCTTT.

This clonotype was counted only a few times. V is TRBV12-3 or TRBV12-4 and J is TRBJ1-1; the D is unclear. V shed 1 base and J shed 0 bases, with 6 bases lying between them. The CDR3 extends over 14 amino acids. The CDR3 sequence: CASSLVQVNTEAFF. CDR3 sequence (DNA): TGTGCCAGCAGTTTAGTGCAGGTGAACACTGAAGCTTTCTTT.

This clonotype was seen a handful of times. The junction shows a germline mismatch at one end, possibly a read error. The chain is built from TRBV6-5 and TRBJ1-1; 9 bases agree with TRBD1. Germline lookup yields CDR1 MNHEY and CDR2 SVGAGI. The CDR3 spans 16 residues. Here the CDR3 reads CASSYFSGTGRTEAFF. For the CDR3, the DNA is TGTGCCAGCAGCTACTTCTCCGGGACAGGGAGAACTGAAGCTTTCTTT.

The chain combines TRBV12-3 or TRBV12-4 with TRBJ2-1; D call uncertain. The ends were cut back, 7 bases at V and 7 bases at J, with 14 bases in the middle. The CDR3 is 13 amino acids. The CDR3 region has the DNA TGTGCCAGCACTCGGCCTCCAGGTAATGAGCAGTTCTTC. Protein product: CASTRPPGNEQFF.

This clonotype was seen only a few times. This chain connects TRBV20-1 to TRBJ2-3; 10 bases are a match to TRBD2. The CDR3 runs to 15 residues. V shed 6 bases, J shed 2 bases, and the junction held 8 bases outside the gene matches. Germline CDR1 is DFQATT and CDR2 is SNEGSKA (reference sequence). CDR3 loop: CSATLAGVPTDTQYF. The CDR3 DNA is TGCAGTGCCACTCTAGCGGGGGTCCCCACAGATACGCAGTATTTT.